The 11 T cell receptor beta chains in this list originate from one sample, sequenced in a study of blood T cell repertoires in COVID-19. Only in-frame clones appear in the TCRdb table, and some are missing; sequencing was by immunoSEQ multiplex PCR. The data contain roughly 95,000 clones, about four fifths of them singletons. The specimen was peripheral blood. The receptors originated from a man older than 75 with acute or convalescent COVID-19.

The V and J genes are TRBV7-2 and TRBJ2-6; 10 bases match TRBD1. Germline CDR1 reads SGHTA; CDR2 reads FQGNSA. Trimming at V came to 5 bases and at J to 7 bases, leaving 8 bases not matched to a gene. The CDR3 sequence is 16 residues long. In DNA, the CDR3 is TGTGCCAGCAGCCCGGGACAGGGGTTTGGCGCCAACGTCCTGACTTTC. This encodes CASSPGQGFGANVLTF.

V gene TRBV28 combines with J gene TRBJ2-3; D gene ambiguous. CDR3 length: 12 amino acids. CDR1 is MDHEN and CDR2 is SYDVKM in the germline V gene. The germline V and J ends were trimmed by 4 bases and 8 bases, with 10 bases remaining between them. The CDR3 is CASSSPPGTQYF. The CDR3 region has the DNA TGTGCCAGCAGTTCCCCGCCCGGTACGCAGTATTTT. The full variable domain, its missing parts supplied by reference TRBV28 and TRBJ2-3, is DVKVTQSSRYLVKRTGEKVFLECVQDMDHENMFWYRQDPGLGLRLIYFSYDVKMKEKGDIPEGYSVSREKKERFSLILESASTNQTSMYLCASSSPPGTQYFGPGTRLTVL.

This rearrangement joins TRBV19 to TRBJ1-6, with D perhaps matching TRBD1 (5 bases). Trimming removed 6 bases at V and 3 bases at J, with 6 bases between. Per germline, CDR1 LNHDA and CDR2 SQIVND (reference sequence). There are 13 residues in the CDR3. CDR3 amino acids: CASSDSYNSPLHF. The CDR3 region has the DNA TGTGCCAGTAGCGACAGCTATAATTCACCCCTCCACTTT. Looking up the rest from reference TRBV19 and TRBJ1-6 gives the full variable domain: DGGITQSPKYLFRKEGQNVTLSCEQNLNHDAMYWYRQDPGQGLRLIYYSQIVNDFQKGDIAEGYSVSREKKESFPLTVTSAQKNPTAFYLCASSDSYNSPLHFGNGTRLTVT.

The V and J genes are TRBV7-9 and TRBJ1-5; D is possibly TRBD1 (6 bases). This CDR3 is built from 14 residues. Germline CDR1 and CDR2: SEHNR and FQNEAQ (reference sequence). Trimming shortened V by 5 bases and J by 3 bases, and 11 bases separated the two germline ends. Written as DNA, the CDR3 is TGTGCCAGCAGCCTGACAGGCGACAATCAGCCCCAGCATTTT. It codes for CASSLTGDNQPQHF.

The chain uses TRBV5-1 and TRBJ2-1; 12 bases align to TRBD1. Germline V CDR1 and CDR2: SGHRS, YFSETQ. The trim removed 4 bases at V and 6 bases at J, leaving 5 bases unmatched. The CDR3 runs to 15 residues. CDR3 amino acids: CASSPGTGGFNEQFF. DNA for the CDR3: TGCGCCAGCAGCCCAGGGACAGGGGGCTTCAATGAGCAGTTCTTC.

CDR3 sequence (DNA): TGTGCCACCAGTGGACCCGGCGGGAGTGAAGCTTTCTTT. Translation gives CATSGPGGSEAFF. V and J are TRBV24-1 and TRBJ1-1, with D hard to call. The CDR3 covers 13 residues. V was pared by 5 bases and J by 7 bases, with 13 bases between. Germline V gives CDR1 KGHDR, CDR2 SFDVKD.

The chain joins TRBV19 to TRBJ2-1; TRBD2 matches 10 bases. Germline CDR1 is LNHDA and CDR2 is SQIVND (reference sequence). This CDR3 is built from 15 residues. Trimming took 7 bases from V and 4 from J; bases not matched to a gene: 7. The CDR3 coding sequence is TGTGCCAGTACCCCGGCTAGCGGGGGTTACAATGAGCAGTTCTTC. Translation gives CASTPASGGYNEQFF.

The gene calls are TRBV18 and TRBJ1-1; TRBD1 matches 7 bases. The CDR3 consists of 15 residues. Unmatched junction bases numbered 5, after V lost 3 bases and J lost 1 base. Per germline, CDR1 KGHSH and CDR2 LQKENI. CDR3 loop: CASSPNRGSNTEAFF. CDR3 sequence (DNA): TGTGCCAGCTCACCTAACAGGGGATCGAACACTGAAGCTTTCTTT.

This clone has just a few counts. The rearrangement links TRBV3-1 (or the pseudogene TRBV3-2) to TRBJ1-6; tentative D call: TRBD1 (5 bases). V lost 4 bases, J lost 10 bases, and 20 bases lay in between. The CDR3 is made up of 16 amino acids. Germline V gives CDR1 LGHDT, CDR2 YNNKEL (reference sequence). CDR3 in DNA: TGTGCCAGCAGCCGCACCGACGGGGGTGGTGGATCACCCCTCCACTTT. Translating gives CASSRTDGGGGSPLHF.

A remark on this clone: Other DNA sequences in the same sample also yield this CDR3. The chain is built from TRBV7-2 and TRBJ2-7; 8 bases agree with TRBD2. With 3 bases clipped from V and 2 bases from J, the junction kept 0 bases outside the gene matches. This CDR3 spans 13 amino acids. The germline V gene has CDR1 SGHTA and CDR2 FQGNSA. CDR3 sequence: CASSFSGAYEQYF. DNA of the CDR3: TGTGCCAGCAGCTTTAGCGGGGCCTACGAGCAGTACTTC.

This chain joins TRBV24-1 and TRBJ2-3, with a tentative D call TRBD2 (5 bases). CDR1 and CDR2 from the germline V gene are KGHDR and SFDVKD. This CDR3 spans 14 amino acids. V lost 7 bases to trimming and J lost 0 bases, with 10 bases between them. In nucleotides, the CDR3 is TGTGCCACCAGCCGTAGCGCTAGCACAGATACGCAGTATTTT. It encodes CATSRSASTDTQYF.